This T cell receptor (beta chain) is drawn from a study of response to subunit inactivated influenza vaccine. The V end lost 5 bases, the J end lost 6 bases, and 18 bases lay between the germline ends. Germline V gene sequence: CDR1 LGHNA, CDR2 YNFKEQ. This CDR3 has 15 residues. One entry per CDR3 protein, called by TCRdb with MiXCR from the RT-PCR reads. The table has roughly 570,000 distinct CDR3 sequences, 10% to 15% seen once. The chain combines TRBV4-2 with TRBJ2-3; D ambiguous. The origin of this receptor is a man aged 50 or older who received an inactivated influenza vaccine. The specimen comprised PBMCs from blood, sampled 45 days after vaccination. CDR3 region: CASSLNPDHVDTQYF. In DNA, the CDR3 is TGTGCCAGCAGCTTGAATCCCGACCATGTCGATACGCAGTATTTT.